A selection of T cell receptor beta chains follows, all from one sample in a study of shared clonotypes between healthy human individuals. This table comes from immunoSEQ multiplex PCR, and its TCRdb copy is limited to in-frame clones, with some not included. The repertoire holds roughly 850,000 clones, with approximately 97% as singletons. The sample comprised naive CD8+ T cells sorted from blood. The source of these receptors is a man aged 25 to 40 in good health. CDR3s include the opening cysteine and the closing phenylalanine or tryptophan. The order of the fields is CDR3 protein, CDR3 DNA, V gene, J gene, clone size, D gene. D genes are given only for firm matches. Clone size, where shown, is once, few, many, or a class for clones that have expanded.

CDR3: CASSPFVETQYF
DNA: TGTGCCAGCAGCCCTTTTGTGGAGACCCAGTACTTC
V: TRBV7-9
J: TRBJ2-5
size: once
D: -

CDR3: CASSLVPGASGLSYEQYF
DNA: TGCGCCAGCAGCTTGGTCCCCGGAGCTAGCGGGCTCTCCTACGAGCAGTACTTC
V: TRBV5-1
J: TRBJ2-7
size: -
D: TRBD2

CDR3: CASSPEGSGYTF
DNA: TGCGCCAGCAGCCCTGAGGGGTCTGGCTACACCTTC
V: TRBV5-1
J: TRBJ1-2
size: -
D: -

CDR3: CASSYGSAEAFF
DNA: TGTGCCAGCAGCTACGGTAGCGCTGAAGCTTTCTTT
V: TRBV7-9
J: TRBJ1-1
size: -
D: -

CDR3: CASSLFSNYEQYF
DNA: TGTGCCAGCAGCTTGTTCTCGAACTACGAGCAGTACTTC
V: TRBV5-8
J: TRBJ2-7
size: -
D: -

CDR3: CSVEHRDGRNTGELFF
DNA: TGCAGCGTTGAACATAGGGACGGACGGAACACCGGGGAGCTGTTTTTT
V: TRBV29-1
J: TRBJ2-2
size: -
D: -

CDR3: CASSDRDRGLNEQFF
DNA: TGTGCCAGCTCAGACCGGGACAGGGGGTTGAATGAGCAGTTCTTC
V: TRBV18
J: TRBJ2-1
size: -
D: TRBD1

CDR3: CASSYGVGNQPQHF
DNA: TGTGCCAGCAGCTACGGGGTTGGCAATCAGCCCCAGCATTTT
V: TRBV28
J: TRBJ1-5
size: once
D: -

CDR3: CASSFSRAGQGEYNEQFF
DNA: TGTGCCAGCAGTTTCTCCCGGGCGGGACAGGGCGAGTACAATGAGCAGTTCTTC
V: TRBV27
J: TRBJ2-1
size: -
D: TRBD1

CDR3: CASSPLVNEQFF
DNA: TGTGCCAGCAGTCCGCTGGTCAATGAGCAGTTCTTC
V: TRBV27
J: TRBJ2-1
size: -
D: -

CDR3: CASSPGAVANYGYTF
DNA: TGTGCCAGCAGCCCAGGGGCAGTAGCTAACTATGGCTACACCTTC
V: TRBV7-9
J: TRBJ1-2
size: -
D: -

CDR3: CASSLVLAGAEQYF
DNA: TGTGCCAGCAGCTTAGTCCTAGCGGGAGCTGAGCAGTACTTC
V: TRBV7-9
J: TRBJ2-7
size: once
D: TRBD2

CDR3: CASSQGSYEQYF
DNA: TGTGCCAGCAGCCAGGGCAGCTACGAGCAGTACTTC
V: TRBV6-5
J: TRBJ2-7
size: once
D: -

CDR3: CASSVDWGTYEQYF
DNA: TGTGCCAGCAGCGTAGACTGGGGAACCTACGAGCAGTACTTC
V: TRBV9
J: TRBJ2-7
size: -
D: -

CDR3: CASFGRDSIFGSTDTQYF
DNA: TGTGCCAGCTTTGGCCGGGACAGCATCTTTGGGTCCACAGATACGCAGTATTTT
V: TRBV27
J: TRBJ2-3
size: few
D: TRBD1

CDR3: CASSASLADRQETQYF
DNA: TGCGCCAGCAGCGCTAGTCTCGCGGACAGACAAGAGACCCAGTACTTC
V: TRBV4-1
J: TRBJ2-5
size: once
D: -

CDR3: CAISDSSRTLTYNEQFF
DNA: TGTGCCATCAGTGATTCGTCTCGGACTCTCACCTACAATGAGCAGTTCTTC
V: TRBV10-3
J: TRBJ2-1
size: -
D: -

CDR3: CASRHRDFSNQPQHF
DNA: TGTGCCAGCCGCCACAGGGATTTTAGCAATCAGCCCCAGCATTTT
V: TRBV28
J: TRBJ1-5
size: -
D: -

CDR3: CASSSRQGARSSYEQYF
DNA: TGTGCCAGCAGCTCGAGACAGGGGGCGAGGAGCTCCTACGAGCAGTACTTC
V: TRBV7-9
J: TRBJ2-7
size: once
D: TRBD1

CDR3: CASSFEEGNQPQHF
DNA: TGTGCCAGCAGCTTCGAGGAAGGCAATCAGCCCCAGCATTTT
V: TRBV28
J: TRBJ1-5
size: -
D: -

CDR3: CASSLGPGQLDNEQYF
DNA: TGTGCCAGCAGCTTAGGACCGGGACAGCTCGACAACGAGCAGTACTTC
V: TRBV7-2
J: TRBJ2-7
size: -
D: TRBD1

CDR3: CASSPVGQANNEQFF
DNA: TGCGCCAGCAGCCCCGTTGGACAGGCCAACAATGAGCAGTTCTTC
V: TRBV4-1
J: TRBJ2-1
size: -
D: TRBD1

CDR3: CASSPTRSGQGWDEQFF
DNA: TGCGCCAGCAGCCCAACACGTTCGGGACAGGGGTGGGATGAGCAGTTCTTC
V: TRBV4-3
J: TRBJ2-1
size: -
D: TRBD1

CDR3: CASSLFDGSYEQYF
DNA: TGTGCCAGCAGTTTATTCGACGGTTCCTACGAGCAGTACTTC
V: TRBV28
J: TRBJ2-7
size: -
D: -

CDR3: CASGLAGPADTQYF
DNA: TGTGCCAGCGGACTAGCTGGACCGGCAGATACGCAGTATTTT
V: TRBV28
J: TRBJ2-3
size: -
D: TRBD2

CDR3: CASSEDERDIATDTQYF
DNA: TGTGCCAGCAGTGAAGACGAGCGGGATATTGCAACAGATACGCAGTATTTT
V: TRBV2
J: TRBJ2-3
size: -
D: TRBD2

CDR3: CASSSRDYENIQYF
DNA: TGTGCCAGCAGTAGTAGGGACTATGAAAACATTCAGTACTTC
V: TRBV28
J: TRBJ2-4
size: -
D: TRBD2

CDR3: CSVVGHQIEQYF
DNA: TGCAGCGTTGTGGGACACCAAATCGAGCAGTACTTC
V: TRBV29-1
J: TRBJ2-7
size: -
D: -

CDR3: CASSQRTHEQYF
DNA: TGTGCCAGCAGCCAGAGGACCCACGAGCAGTACTTC
V: TRBV11-2
J: TRBJ2-7
size: once
D: -

CDR3: CSVEGGRAEQFF
DNA: TGCAGCGTCGAGGGCGGGAGGGCCGAGCAGTTCTTC
V: TRBV29-1
J: TRBJ2-1
size: -
D: TRBD2

CDR3: CASSARTGNTGELFF
DNA: TGTGCCAGCAGCGCCCGGACAGGGAACACCGGGGAGCTGTTTTTT
V: TRBV9
J: TRBJ2-2
size: -
D: TRBD1

CDR3: CASSLAGGLYEQYF
DNA: TGTGCCAGCAGTCTAGCGGGAGGACTTTACGAGCAGTACTTC
V: TRBV2
J: TRBJ2-7
size: -
D: TRBD2

CDR3: CASSPSDSYEQYF
DNA: TGTGCCAGCTCACCTTCGGACAGCTACGAGCAGTACTTC
V: TRBV18
J: TRBJ2-7
size: -
D: -

CDR3: CASEGLDNEQFF
DNA: TGTGCCAGTGAAGGACTAGACAATGAGCAGTTCTTC
V: TRBV27
J: TRBJ2-1
size: once
D: TRBD2

CDR3: CASSARQGNEQFF
DNA: TGCGCCAGCAGTGCCCGACAGGGCAATGAGCAGTTCTTC
V: TRBV10-2
J: TRBJ2-1
size: -
D: TRBD1

CDR3: CAWSVGRGGADTQYF
DNA: TGTGCCTGGAGTGTAGGGCGGGGAGGCGCAGATACGCAGTATTTT
V: TRBV30
J: TRBJ2-3
size: -
D: -

CDR3: CASRSRAYGANEQFF
DNA: TGTGCCAGCAGATCTAGGGCTTATGGGGCCAATGAGCAGTTCTTC
V: TRBV27
J: TRBJ2-1
size: -
D: -

CDR3: CASSSMTSGSGETQYF
DNA: TGTGCCAGCAGCTCAATGACTAGCGGGAGTGGAGAGACCCAGTACTTC
V: TRBV11-2
J: TRBJ2-5
size: -
D: TRBD2

CDR3: CASSPWTDDTEAFF
DNA: TGTGCCAGCAGCCCCTGGACGGATGACACTGAAGCTTTCTTT
V: TRBV7-9
J: TRBJ1-1
size: -
D: -

CDR3: CASSFLRQGYEQYF
DNA: TGTGCCAGCAGTTTTTTGAGGCAGGGGTACGAGCAGTACTTC
V: TRBV27
J: TRBJ2-7
size: -
D: -

CDR3: CASSQERTGGYEQYF
DNA: TGCGCCAGCAGCCAAGAAAGGACAGGGGGCTACGAGCAGTACTTC
V: TRBV4-3
J: TRBJ2-7
size: -
D: TRBD1

CDR3: CASSALGGPSGNEQFF
DNA: TGTGCCAGCAGCGCCCTGGGAGGGCCGTCGGGCAATGAGCAGTTCTTC
V: TRBV9
J: TRBJ2-1
size: -
D: TRBD2

CDR3: CSVDMGVDTDTQYF
DNA: TGCAGCGTTGACATGGGAGTTGACACAGATACGCAGTATTTT
V: TRBV29-1
J: TRBJ2-3
size: -
D: -

CDR3: CASTHKNTGELFF
DNA: TGTGCCAGCACCCACAAGAACACCGGGGAGCTGTTTTTT
V: TRBV7-9
J: TRBJ2-2
size: -
D: -

CDR3: CASSPGAPYEQYF
DNA: TGTGCCAGCAGCCCCGGGGCCCCCTACGAGCAGTACTTC
V: TRBV11-2
J: TRBJ2-7
size: -
D: -

CDR3: CASSIMGRGNEQFF
DNA: TGTGCCAGTAGTATCATGGGCAGGGGCAATGAGCAGTTCTTC
V: TRBV19
J: TRBJ2-1
size: -
D: -

CDR3: CASSTHGTADQRVPYEQYF
DNA: TGTGCCAGCAGCACGCACGGGACCGCAGATCAAAGGGTACCCTACGAGCAGTACTTC
V: TRBV7-9
J: TRBJ2-7
size: -
D: -

CDR3: CASSLIYGDANTGELFF
DNA: TGTGCCAGCAGTTTAATCTATGGCGACGCGAACACCGGGGAGCTGTTTTTT
V: TRBV28
J: TRBJ2-2
size: -
D: -

CDR3: CASSNFYGDYEQYF
DNA: TGTGCCAGCAGTAACTTTTACGGGGACTACGAGCAGTACTTC
V: TRBV6-5
J: TRBJ2-7
size: -
D: -